Each of the 25 T cell receptor beta chains below was sequenced from the same sample in a study of blood T cells in healthy people across ages. Through a sample-barcoded 5' primer and a J-beta primer mix, a second PCR was run for roughly 6 to 12 cycles. MiXCR was run by TCRdb on the 5' RACE reads, yielding one entry per CDR3 protein. This table holds over a million distinct CDR3 sequences, approximately 60% found once. The sequenced sample consisted of blood. These receptors came from a man aged 18 to 35 in good health.

This clonotype was seen only a few times. The chain joins TRBV6-6 to TRBJ2-7; D uncertain. With 0 bases removed from V and 0 bases from J, the gap between germline ends came to 12 bases. The germline gives CDR1 MNHNY, CDR2 SVGAGI (reference sequence). CDR3 size: 16 residues. The CDR3 loop is CASSYSVGESSYEQYF. In DNA form, the CDR3 reads TGTGCCAGCAGTTACTCGGTCGGCGAAAGCTCCTACGAGCAGTACTTC.

The genes are TRBV27 and TRBJ2-7; no clear D. The ends were cut back, 0 bases at V and 1 base at J, with 10 bases in the middle. The length of the CDR3 is 15 residues. The germline gives CDR1 MNHEY, CDR2 SMNVEV (reference sequence). CDR3 residues: CASSLSNPGSYEQYF. CDR3 in DNA: TGTGCCAGCAGTTTATCAAACCCGGGTTCCTACGAGCAGTACTTC.

The chain recombines TRBV11-2 with TRBJ2-1; 7 nucleotides agree with TRBD1. CDR3 length equals 16 residues. With 4 bases clipped from V and 13 bases from J, the junction kept 19 bases outside the gene matches. The V gene's germline CDR1 is SGHAT and CDR2 FQNNGV. CDR3 sequence (DNA): TGTGCCAGCAGCTCATTGGGACAGCAAGGAGTAGAGACCCAGTTCTTC. This encodes CASSSLGQQGVETQFF.

The count of this clonotype is one. This sequence joins TRBV3-1 and TRBJ2-5; D remains ambiguous. Judging by the DNA end, TRBJ2-7 fits better; the J call may be wrong. The germline V gene has CDR1 LGHDT and CDR2 YNNKEL (reference sequence). CDR3 length: 13 residues. CDR3 residues: CASTWSRSYEQYF. Here the CDR3 DNA reads TGTGCCAGCACGTGGAGCAGAAGTTACGAGCAGTACTTC.

The rearrangement links TRBV15 to TRBJ2-3, with TRBD1 matching over 8 bases. V lost 4 bases, J lost 6 bases, and 12 bases stayed unmatched. CDR1 LNHNV and CDR2 YYDKDF come from the germline V gene (reference sequence). This CDR3 comprises 16 residues. The CDR3 loop is CATSMVHGQGVDTQYF. The DNA of the CDR3 is TGTGCCACCAGCATGGTTCATGGACAGGGTGTGGATACGCAGTATTTT.

The chain joins TRBV5-4 to TRBJ1-2; 7 bases line up with TRBD1. Germline CDR1 and CDR2: SGHNT and YYREEE (reference sequence). V dropped 0 bases and J dropped 7; count of bases not matched to a gene: 6. The CDR3 spans 14 residues. Here the CDR3 DNA reads TGTGCCAGCAGCTTGGTAGCGGACAGGATTGGCTACACCTTC. Encoded protein: CASSLVADRIGYTF.

CDR3 region: CASSYGSDSKSYEQYF. In DNA form, the CDR3 reads TGTGCCAGCAGCTACGGGTCGGACAGCAAATCCTACGAGCAGTACTTC. This chain connects TRBV7-6 to TRBJ2-7; tentative D call: TRBD1 (6 bases). Germline CDR1 SGHVS, CDR2 FNYEAQ. Trimming removed 4 bases at V and 1 base at J, with 17 bases between. The CDR3 runs to 16 residues.

This rearrangement joins TRBV29-1 to TRBJ1-5; the match to TRBD1 covers 7 bases. This CDR3 contains 14 residues. The V and J ends lost 4 bases and 3 bases, in that order; junction bases with no gene match: 6. From germline, CDR1 is SQVTM and CDR2 ANQGSEA. The CDR3 DNA sequence: TGCAGCGTTGGGGACAGTTCCAACAATCAGCCCCAGCATTTT. It encodes CSVGDSSNNQPQHF.

This clonotype was seen a handful of times. The chain uses TRBV7-2 and TRBJ1-2, with 7 bases that match TRBD1. Germline V gene lookup returns CDR1 SGHTA and CDR2 FQGNSA. The V segment lost 5 bases and the J segment 2 bases; nucleotides outside the gene matches: 8. The CDR3 totals 15 residues. In DNA, the CDR3 is TGTGCCAGCAGCCCGGAACTACAGGGGAACTATGGCTACACCTTC. Amino acid sequence: CASSPELQGNYGYTF.

This rearrangement joins TRBV30 to TRBJ1-2, with D possibly TRBD1 on 6 matching bases. Trimming stripped 2 bases from V and 6 bases from J, with 16 bases between. CDR3 length equals 14 residues. Germline V lookup: CDR1 GTSNPN, CDR2 SVGIG (reference sequence). The CDR3 loop is CAWSRGGPNHGYTF. The CDR3 coding sequence is TGTGCCTGGAGTAGGGGGGGGCCAAACCATGGCTACACCTTC.

The CDR3 bases are TGCGCCAGCAGCCAAAGGGAAACCTACGGGGAGCAGTACTTC. It codes for CASSQRETYGEQYF. The chain joins TRBV4-1 to TRBJ2-7; D unclear. Per the germline V gene, CDR1 is MGHRA and CDR2 is YSYEKL. Trimming removed 2 bases at V and 7 bases at J, with 15 bases between. This CDR3 is built from 14 residues.

The V call is TRBV5-4, the J call TRBJ1-2, with 9 bases identical to TRBD1. J gave up 6 bases and V 0 bases, and 12 bases lay outside the gene matches. The CDR3 has 17 amino acids. Germline CDR1 and CDR2: SGHNT and YYREEE (reference sequence). The CDR3 spells CASSLVPQLRTGDGYTF. The CDR3 DNA sequence: TGTGCCAGCAGCTTGGTCCCCCAGCTTAGGACAGGGGATGGCTACACCTTC.

This sequence joins TRBV5-1 and TRBJ1-2; 8 bases fit TRBD1. In germline, CDR1 is SGHRS, CDR2 YFSETQ. With V trimmed by 0 bases and J by 8 bases, 9 bases remained unmatched. The CDR3 has 15 residues. The CDR3 bases are TGCGCCAGCAGCTTGGAAGACAGGGGCTGGTTGGGCTACACCTTC. Its translation: CASSLEDRGWLGYTF.

This chain links TRBV29-1 with TRBJ2-3; TRBD1 agrees at 8 bases. The CDR3 has 12 amino acids. The trim removed 5 bases at V and 4 bases at J, leaving 2 bases unmatched. CDR1 SQVTM and CDR2 ANQGSEA come from the germline V gene. The CDR3 DNA sequence: TGCAGCGTTTCGACAGGGGCAGATACGCAGTATTTT. Protein sequence: CSVSTGADTQYF.

The J gene is TRBJ2-7, the V gene TRBV3-1, with a weak D call TRBD2 (5 bases). CDR1 is LGHDT, CDR2 YNNKEL, per germline (reference sequence). The V gene lost 3 bases and the J gene lost 2 bases, with 11 bases spanning the gap. This CDR3 is built from 14 residues. This chain's CDR3 is CASSQEAVPYEQYF. The CDR3 DNA reads as TGTGCCAGCAGCCAGGAGGCGGTCCCCTACGAGCAGTACTTC.

This clonotype was counted between two and nine times. The chain has TRBV7-9 and TRBJ2-1; 9 bases fit TRBD2. The CDR3 extends over 15 amino acids. V was pared by 3 bases and J by 6 bases, with 6 bases of the junction left unmatched. Germline V CDR1 and CDR2: SEHNR, FQNEAQ (reference sequence). The CDR3 sequence: CASSFGAGGLNEQFF. The CDR3 coding sequence is TGTGCCAGCAGCTTCGGAGCGGGAGGTCTCAATGAGCAGTTCTTC.

The rearrangement joins TRBV7-2 to TRBJ2-5; perhaps TRBD2 as D (6 bases). CDR1 SGHTA and CDR2 FQGNSA come from the germline V gene. V lost 4 bases, J lost 7 bases, and 19 bases lay in between. The length of the CDR3 is 15 residues. The CDR3 DNA sequence: TGTGCCAGCAGCTCAGAGTCTGGACTAAAGGTGACCCAGTACTTC. This codes for CASSSESGLKVTQYF.

This rearrangement joins TRBV7-6 to TRBJ2-7; 7 bases are a match to TRBD2. The CDR3 extends over 15 amino acids. Germline trimming cut 2 bases from V and 1 base from J; bases unmatched to any gene: 5. Germline CDR1 SGHVS, CDR2 FNYEAQ. The CDR3 reads CASSLLRDYSYEQYF. In DNA, the CDR3 is TGTGCCAGCAGCTTACTCAGGGACTATTCCTACGAGCAGTACTTC.

The genes are TRBV2 and TRBJ2-4, with D tentatively TRBD2 (5 bases). The DNA end favors TRBJ2-7, so the J call may be wrong. The CDR3 consists of 15 residues. In germline, CDR1 is SNHLY, CDR2 FYNNEI. CDR3 amino acids: CASSALDGLSYEQYF. CDR3 bases: TGTGCCAGCAGTGCACTAGATGGGTTGTCCTACGAGCAGTACTTC.

V is TRBV7-6 and J is TRBJ2-3, with 10 positions matching TRBD2. V trimming: 4 bases; J trimming: 4 bases; junction bases outside the gene matches: 8. The germline V gene encodes CDR1 SGHVS and CDR2 FNYEAQ. This CDR3 region has 16 residues. The CDR3 DNA reads as TGTGCCAGCAGCTCGAGGACTAGCGGTACGCCAGATACGCAGTATTTT. The encoded protein is CASSSRTSGTPDTQYF.

The rearrangement uses TRBV27 and TRBJ2-1, with a weak D call TRBD1 (6 bases). In germline, CDR1 is MNHEY, CDR2 SMNVEV (reference sequence). With 6 bases removed from V and 6 bases from J, the gap between germline ends came to 15 bases. This CDR3 contains 14 residues. DNA of the CDR3: TGTGCCAGCAGACCCGGGACACCTACCAATGAGCAGTTCTTC. It is translated as CASRPGTPTNEQFF.

This clonotype was observed a few times. CDR3 protein: CASRDDSNQPQHF. The CDR3 bases are TGTGCCAGCAGGGATGACAGCAATCAGCCCCAGCATTTT. The J gene is TRBJ1-5, the V gene TRBV6-1; D is undetermined. The V gene's germline CDR1 is MNHNS and CDR2 SASEGT. Between the trimmed V and J ends, which lost 6 bases and 1 base, there was a span of 7 bases. The CDR3 runs to 13 residues.

Comment on this clonotype: Sequence at one end of the junction differs from germline and may be a read error. V and J are TRBV12-3 or TRBV12-4 and TRBJ2-5; the match to TRBD2 covers 11 bases. The CDR3 length is 17 residues. CDR3 bases: TGTGCCAGCAGTTTAAGTCTAGCGGGGGGCAGCCAAGAGGCCCAGTACTTC. Its translation is CASSLSLAGGSQEAQYF.

The chain uses TRBV20-1 and TRBJ2-3; D unresolved. V was trimmed by 0 bases and J by 2 bases, leaving 12 bases between them. CDR3 length: 15 amino acids. CDR1 DFQATT and CDR2 SNEGSKA come from the germline V gene (reference sequence). This chain's CDR3 is CSARDFQAITDTQYF. DNA for the CDR3: TGCAGTGCTAGAGATTTTCAGGCGATCACAGATACGCAGTATTTT.

This rearrangement joins TRBV4-1 to TRBJ1-5; D is unclear. Germline CDR1 is MGHRA and CDR2 is YSYEKL. The CDR3 length is 13 residues. Deletions cut 6 bases from V and 5 bases from J, with 11 bases between. The CDR3 sequence is CASSLTIDQPQHF. The CDR3 coding sequence is TGCGCCAGCAGTTTAACAATTGATCAGCCCCAGCATTTT.